This T cell receptor (beta chain) stems from a study of cytomegalovirus exposure and HLA in healthy donors. The study's findings and limits: Roughly even sequencing depth across donors was the assumption behind the presence/absence analyses. The study put 150 or so TCR beta chains on its list as cytomegalovirus-associated.

In regard to this clone: Its antigen is currently unknown.

PCR primers comprised 60 Vbeta and 13 Jbeta primers. Repertoires were generated with immunoSEQ multiplex PCR, while TCRdb's copy carries only in-frame clones and drops some. This specimen shows tens of thousands of clones; the ten leading clones hold 3% to 4%. The sequence was collected from a woman aged 40 to 55 in good health and CMV-seropositive. The specimen was PBMCs.

CDR3 nucleotide sequence: TGTGCCAGCAGCTTCGGACTGGCTCAAGAGACCCAGTACTTC. This codes for CASSFGLAQETQYF. The gene calls are TRBV7-9 and TRBJ2-5; weak D call: TRBD2 (5 bases). The CDR3 spans 14 residues. Germline CDR1 reads SEHNR; CDR2 reads FQNEAQ (reference sequence). With 3 bases removed from V and 2 bases from J, the gap between germline ends came to 10 bases.